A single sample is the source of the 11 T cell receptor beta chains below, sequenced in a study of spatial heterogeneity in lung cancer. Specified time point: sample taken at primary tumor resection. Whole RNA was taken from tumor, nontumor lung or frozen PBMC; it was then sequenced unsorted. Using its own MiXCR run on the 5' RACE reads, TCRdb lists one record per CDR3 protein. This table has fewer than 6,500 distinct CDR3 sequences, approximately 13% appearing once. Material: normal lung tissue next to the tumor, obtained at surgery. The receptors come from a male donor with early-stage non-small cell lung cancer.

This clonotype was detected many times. CDR3 coding DNA: TGTGCCAGCAGTTTCGTGCCTAGCGGGCCCATTAAGCAGTTCTTC. This gives the protein CASSFVPSGPIKQFF. The chain employs TRBV6-2 or TRBV6-3 and TRBJ2-1, with 8 bases identical to TRBD2. The germline CDR1 and CDR2 sequences are MNHEY and SVGEGT. V was clipped by 4 bases and J by 11 bases; unmatched bases: 13. The CDR3 covers 15 residues.

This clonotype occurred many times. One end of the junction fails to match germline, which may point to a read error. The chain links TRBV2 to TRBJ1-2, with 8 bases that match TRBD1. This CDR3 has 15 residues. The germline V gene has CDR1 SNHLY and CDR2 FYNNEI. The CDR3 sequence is CASREDRGANYGYTF. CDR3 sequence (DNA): TGTGCCAGCAGGGAAGACAGGGGAGCTAACTATGGCTACACCTTC.

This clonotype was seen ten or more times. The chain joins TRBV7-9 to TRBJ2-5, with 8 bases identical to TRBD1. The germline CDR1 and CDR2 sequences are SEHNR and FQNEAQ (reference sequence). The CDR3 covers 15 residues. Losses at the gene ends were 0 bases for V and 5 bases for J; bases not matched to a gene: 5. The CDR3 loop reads CASSLAWTGIETQYF. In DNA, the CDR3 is TGTGCCAGCAGCTTAGCGTGGACAGGGATCGAGACCCAGTACTTC.

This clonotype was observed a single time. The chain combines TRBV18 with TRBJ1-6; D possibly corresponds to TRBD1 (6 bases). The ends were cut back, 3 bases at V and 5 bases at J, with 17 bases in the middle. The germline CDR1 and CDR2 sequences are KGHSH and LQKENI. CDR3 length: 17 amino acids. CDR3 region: CASSPRQEMGDNSPLHF. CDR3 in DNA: TGTGCCAGCTCACCCCGACAGGAAATGGGCGATAATTCACCCCTCCACTTT.

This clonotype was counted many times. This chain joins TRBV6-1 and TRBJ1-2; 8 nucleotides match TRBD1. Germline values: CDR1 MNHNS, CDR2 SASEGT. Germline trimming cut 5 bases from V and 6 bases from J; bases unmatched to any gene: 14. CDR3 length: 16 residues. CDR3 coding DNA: TGTGCCAGCAGTACCGGACAGGGTTGGTCCTGGAATGGCTACACCTTC. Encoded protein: CASSTGQGWSWNGYTF.

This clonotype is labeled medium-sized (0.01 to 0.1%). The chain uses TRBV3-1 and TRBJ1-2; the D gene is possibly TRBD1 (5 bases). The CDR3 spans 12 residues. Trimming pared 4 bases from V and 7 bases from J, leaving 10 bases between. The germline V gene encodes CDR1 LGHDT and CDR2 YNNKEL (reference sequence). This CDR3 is CASSRGPSGYTF. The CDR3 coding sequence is TGTGCCAGCAGCCGGGGCCCCAGTGGCTACACCTTC.

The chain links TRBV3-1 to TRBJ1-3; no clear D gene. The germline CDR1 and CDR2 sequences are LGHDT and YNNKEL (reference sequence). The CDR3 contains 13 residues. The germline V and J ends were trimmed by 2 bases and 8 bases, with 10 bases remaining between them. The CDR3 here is CASSQNRRDTIYF. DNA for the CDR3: TGTGCCAGCAGCCAAAATCGACGGGACACCATATATTTT.

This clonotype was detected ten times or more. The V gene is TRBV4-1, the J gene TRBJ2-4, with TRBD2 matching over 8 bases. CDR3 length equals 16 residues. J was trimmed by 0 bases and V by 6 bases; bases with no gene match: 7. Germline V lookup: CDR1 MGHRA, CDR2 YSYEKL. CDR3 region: CASSQSGRGAKNIQYF. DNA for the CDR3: TGCGCCAGCAGTCAAAGCGGGAGAGGAGCCAAAAACATTCAGTACTTC.

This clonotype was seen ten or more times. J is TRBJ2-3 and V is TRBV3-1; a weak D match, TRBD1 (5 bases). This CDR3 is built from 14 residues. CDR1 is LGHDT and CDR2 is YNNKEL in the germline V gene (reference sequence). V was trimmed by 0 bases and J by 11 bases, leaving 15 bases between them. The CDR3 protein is CASSQDKRTLGQYF. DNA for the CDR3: TGTGCCAGCAGCCAAGACAAGAGGACATTAGGGCAGTATTTT.

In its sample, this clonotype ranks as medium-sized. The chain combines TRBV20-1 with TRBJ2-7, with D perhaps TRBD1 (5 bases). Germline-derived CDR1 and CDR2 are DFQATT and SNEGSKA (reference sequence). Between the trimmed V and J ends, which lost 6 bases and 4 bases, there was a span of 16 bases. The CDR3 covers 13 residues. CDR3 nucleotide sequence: TGCAGTGCCACAACTACGACAGAATACGAGCAGTACTTC. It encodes CSATTTTEYEQYF.

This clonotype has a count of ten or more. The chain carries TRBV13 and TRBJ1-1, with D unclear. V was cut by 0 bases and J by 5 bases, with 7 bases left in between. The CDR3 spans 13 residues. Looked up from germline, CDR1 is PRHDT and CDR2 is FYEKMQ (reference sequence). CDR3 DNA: TGTGCCAGCAGCTTAGGGGGTGGTACTGAAGCTTTCTTT. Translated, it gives CASSLGGGTEAFF. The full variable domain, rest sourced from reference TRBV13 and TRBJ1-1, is AAGVIQSPRHLIKEKRETATLKCYPIPRHDTVYWYQQGPGQDPQFLISFYEKMQSDKGSIPDRFSAQQFSDYHSELNMSSLELGDSALYFCASSLGGGTEAFFGQGTRLTVV.